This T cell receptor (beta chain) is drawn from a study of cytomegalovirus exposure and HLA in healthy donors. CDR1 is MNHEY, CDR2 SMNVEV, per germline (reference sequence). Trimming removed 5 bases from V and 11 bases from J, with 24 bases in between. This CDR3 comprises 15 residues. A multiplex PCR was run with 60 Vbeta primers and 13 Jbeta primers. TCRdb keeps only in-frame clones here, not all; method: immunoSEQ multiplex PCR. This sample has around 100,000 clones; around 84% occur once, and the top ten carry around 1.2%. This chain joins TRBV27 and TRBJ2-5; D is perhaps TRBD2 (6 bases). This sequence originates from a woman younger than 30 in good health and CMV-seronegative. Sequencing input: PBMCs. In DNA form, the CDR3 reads TGTGCCAGCAGTCGCTCCCGGGACCCCTCGGGGGAGCAGTACTTC. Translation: CASSRSRDPSGEQYF.